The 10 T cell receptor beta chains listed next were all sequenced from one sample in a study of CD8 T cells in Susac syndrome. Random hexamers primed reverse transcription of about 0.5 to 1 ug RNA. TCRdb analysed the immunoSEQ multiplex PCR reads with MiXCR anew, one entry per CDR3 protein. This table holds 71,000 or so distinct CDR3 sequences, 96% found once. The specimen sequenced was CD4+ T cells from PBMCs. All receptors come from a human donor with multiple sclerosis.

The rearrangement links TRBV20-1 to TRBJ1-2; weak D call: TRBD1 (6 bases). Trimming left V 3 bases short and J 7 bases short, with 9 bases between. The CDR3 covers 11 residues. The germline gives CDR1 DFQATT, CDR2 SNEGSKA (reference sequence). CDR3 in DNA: TGCAGTGCTAGGGGGGGGCTTGGCTACACCTTC. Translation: CSARGGLGYTF.

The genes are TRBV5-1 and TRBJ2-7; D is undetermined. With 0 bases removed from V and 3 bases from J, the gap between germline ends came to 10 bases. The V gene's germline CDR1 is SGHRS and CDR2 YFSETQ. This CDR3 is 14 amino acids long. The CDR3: CASSLVGQNYEQYV. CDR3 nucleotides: TGCGCCAGCAGCTTGGTAGGGCAGAACTACGAGCAGTACGTC.

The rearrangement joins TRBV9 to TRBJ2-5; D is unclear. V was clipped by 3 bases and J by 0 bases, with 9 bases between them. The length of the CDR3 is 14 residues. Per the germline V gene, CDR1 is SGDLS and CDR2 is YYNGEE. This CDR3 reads CASSARPYQETQYF. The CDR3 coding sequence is TGTGCCAGCAGCGCCCGACCGTACCAAGAGACCCAGTACTTC.

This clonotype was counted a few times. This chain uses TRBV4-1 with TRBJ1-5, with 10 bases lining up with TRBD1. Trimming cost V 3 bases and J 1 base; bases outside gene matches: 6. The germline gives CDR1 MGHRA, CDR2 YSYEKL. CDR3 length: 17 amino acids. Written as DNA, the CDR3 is TGCGCCAGCAGCCAGGCGGACAGGGGGATAAGCAATCAGCCCCAGCATTTT. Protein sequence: CASSQADRGISNQPQHF.

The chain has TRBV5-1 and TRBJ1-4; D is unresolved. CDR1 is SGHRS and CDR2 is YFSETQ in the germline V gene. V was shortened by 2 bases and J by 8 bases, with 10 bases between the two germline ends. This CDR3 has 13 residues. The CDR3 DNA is TGCGCCAGCAGCTTAGGGCGGAGGGAAAAACTGTTTTTT. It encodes CASSLGRREKLFF.

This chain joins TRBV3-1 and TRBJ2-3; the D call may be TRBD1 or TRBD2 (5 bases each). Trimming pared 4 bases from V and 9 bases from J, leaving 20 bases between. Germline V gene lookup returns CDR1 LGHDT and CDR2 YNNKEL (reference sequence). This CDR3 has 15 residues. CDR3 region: CASSLAAGALNTQYF. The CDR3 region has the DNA TGTGCCAGCAGCCTAGCCGCCGGGGCCCTCAACACGCAGTATTTT.

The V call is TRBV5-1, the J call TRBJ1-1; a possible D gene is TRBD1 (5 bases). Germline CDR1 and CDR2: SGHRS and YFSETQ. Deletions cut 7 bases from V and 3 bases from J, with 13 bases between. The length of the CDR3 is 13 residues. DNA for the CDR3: TGCGCCAGCGATAGTGGGGGGGACACTGAAGCTTTCTTT. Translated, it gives CASDSGGDTEAFF.

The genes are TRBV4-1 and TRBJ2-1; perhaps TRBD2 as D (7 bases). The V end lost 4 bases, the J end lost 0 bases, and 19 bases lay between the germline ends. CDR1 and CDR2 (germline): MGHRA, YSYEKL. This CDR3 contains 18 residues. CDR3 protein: CASSPGVGGALSYNEQFF. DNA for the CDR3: TGCGCCAGCAGCCCGGGTGTAGGGGGGGCCCTCTCCTACAATGAGCAGTTCTTC.

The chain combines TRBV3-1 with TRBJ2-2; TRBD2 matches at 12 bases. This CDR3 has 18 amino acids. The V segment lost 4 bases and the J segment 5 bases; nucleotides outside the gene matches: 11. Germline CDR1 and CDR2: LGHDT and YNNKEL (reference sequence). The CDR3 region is CASSRRLAGDSGTGELFF. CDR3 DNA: TGTGCCAGCAGCCGACGACTAGCGGGGGACTCCGGGACCGGGGAGCTGTTTTTT.

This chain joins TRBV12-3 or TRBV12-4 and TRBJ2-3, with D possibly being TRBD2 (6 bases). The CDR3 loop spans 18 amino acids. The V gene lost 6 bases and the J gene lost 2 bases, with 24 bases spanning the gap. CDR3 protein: CASSPAGLWAGNTDTQYF. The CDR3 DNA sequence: TGTGCCAGCAGCCCTGCCGGTTTGTGGGCGGGGAACACAGATACGCAGTATTTT.